Presented here are 24 T cell receptor beta chains from one specimen sequenced in a study of T cell responses to AZD1222 COVID-19 vaccine. Assay used: immunoSEQ multiplex PCR; TCRdb lists only in-frame clones, some missing. Among about 130,000 clones listed, approximately 85% were seen once. The sample here was peripheral blood, taken 28 days after the second dose of the MenACWY control vaccine. The receptors shown here come from an adult who received the MenACWY meningococcal vaccine as a control.

This chain uses TRBV6-5 with TRBJ1-3; TRBD1 might be the D (6 bases). The V end was cut by 6 bases, the J end by 0 bases, with 12 bases between. Germline assignment: CDR1 MNHEY and CDR2 SVGAGI. The CDR3 spans 15 residues. This chain's CDR3 is CASRAQGLSGNTIYF. The CDR3 region has the DNA TGTGCCAGCAGGGCTCAGGGGCTCTCTGGAAACACCATATATTTT.

The chain uses TRBV5-4 and TRBJ2-3; 14 positions match TRBD2. This CDR3 contains 17 residues. The germline V gene encodes CDR1 SGHNT and CDR2 YYREEE (reference sequence). Trimming took 2 bases from V and 4 from J; bases not matched to a gene: 6. The CDR3 spells CASSLRRTSGRSDTQYF. Here the CDR3 DNA reads TGTGCCAGCAGCTTAAGAAGGACTAGCGGGAGGTCAGATACGCAGTATTTT.

This clone was seen a single time. The rearrangement links TRBV21-1 to TRBJ1-2. TRBV21-1 is an annotated pseudogene. CDR3 size: 11 residues. Here the CDR3 DNA reads TGTGCCATGCGACGAGCTCCCTGCGGCACCTTC. Its protein product is CAMRRAPCGTF.

This clone occurred a few times. The chain combines TRBV2 with TRBJ2-7; the D is unclear. This CDR3 has 14 amino acids. Trimming stripped 5 bases from V and 0 bases from J, with 11 bases between. In germline, CDR1 is SNHLY, CDR2 FYNNEI. This CDR3 reads CASSRQLSSYEQYF. CDR3 coding DNA: TGTGCCAGCAGTCGGCAGTTGAGCTCCTACGAGCAGTACTTC.

The chain recombines TRBV27 with TRBJ1-6; D call uncertain. Deletions cut 4 bases from V and 10 bases from J, with 17 bases between. This CDR3 is built from 15 residues. From germline, CDR1 is MNHEY and CDR2 SMNVEV (reference sequence). Here the CDR3 DNA reads TGTGCCAGCAGTTCCCATGCTATGGGGATCTCACCCCTCCACTTT. Translated, it gives CASSSHAMGISPLHF.

V usage is TRBV27 and J usage is TRBJ2-2; D gene unclear. The ends were cut back, 3 bases at V and 0 bases at J, with 8 bases in the middle. Germline values: CDR1 MNHEY, CDR2 SMNVEV (reference sequence). The CDR3 loop spans 15 amino acids. The CDR3 DNA reads as TGTGCCAGCAGTTTCCTCAGCGCGAACACCGGGGAGCTGTTTTTT. Translated: CASSFLSANTGELFF.

The genes are TRBV11-3 and TRBJ2-5; 7 nucleotides match TRBD2. The CDR3 length is 15 residues. The trim removed 2 bases at V and 7 bases at J, leaving 10 bases unmatched. CDR1 SGHNT and CDR2 YENEEA come from the germline V gene. DNA of the CDR3: TGTGCCAGCAGCTTAAGTGCGGGAGCATCTGGGACCCAGTACTTC. This encodes CASSLSAGASGTQYF.

The chain uses TRBV11-2 and TRBJ1-2; D is possibly TRBD1 (5 bases). Germline V lookup: CDR1 SGHAT, CDR2 FQNNGV. The CDR3 contains 13 residues. V was pared by 3 bases and J by 4 bases, with 9 bases between. CDR3: CASSFAQGYGYTF. DNA of the CDR3: TGTGCCAGCAGCTTTGCCCAGGGCTATGGCTACACCTTC.

J is TRBJ2-1 and V is TRBV2; tentatively, D is TRBD2 (6 bases). V was shortened by 4 bases and J by 6 bases, with 25 bases between the two germline ends. The CDR3 covers 18 residues. CDR1 is SNHLY, CDR2 FYNNEI, per germline. CDR3 in DNA: TGTGCCAGCAGTGTACGGGGCGGACTATTGACCCTTACCAATGAGCAGTTCTTC. Its translation is CASSVRGGLLTLTNEQFF.

The chain recombines TRBV11-2 with TRBJ2-3; D call uncertain. Germline assignment: CDR1 SGHAT and CDR2 FQNNGV. The CDR3 sequence is 13 residues long. V dropped 0 bases and J dropped 2 bases, with 3 bases sitting between them. This CDR3 is CASSLDLTDTQYF. CDR3 sequence (DNA): TGTGCCAGCAGCTTAGATCTCACAGATACGCAGTATTTT.

This clone showed up just a few times. V and J are TRBV6-1 and TRBJ2-7; 13 nucleotides match TRBD2. Germline V lookup: CDR1 MNHNS, CDR2 SASEGT. V was clipped by 1 base and J by 4 bases; unmatched bases: 1. The CDR3 covers 15 residues. CDR3 DNA: TGTGCCAGCAGTGAAGGGACTAGCGGGAGTTACGAGCAGTACTTC. Amino acid sequence: CASSEGTSGSYEQYF.

The chain has TRBV7-9 and TRBJ2-1; D gene uncertain. Germline values: CDR1 SEHNR, CDR2 FQNEAQ (reference sequence). The length of the CDR3 is 16 residues. V lost 2 bases to trimming and J lost 4 bases, with 15 bases between them. The CDR3 sequence: CASSLSRQSLYNEQFF. CDR3 nucleotide sequence: TGTGCCAGCAGCTTATCTCGTCAGAGTCTGTACAATGAGCAGTTCTTC.

As DNA, the CDR3 is TGCGCCAGCAGCCAAGTAGGGACAGGGCACCGCGAGCAGTACTTC. This gives the protein CASSQVGTGHREQYF. The rearrangement links TRBV4-1 to TRBJ2-7, with TRBD1 identical over 9 bases. J was trimmed by 6 bases and V by 1 base; bases with no gene match: 7. The length of the CDR3 is 15 residues. The germline V gene has CDR1 MGHRA and CDR2 YSYEKL.

The chain uses TRBV15 and TRBJ1-2; 8 bases are a match to TRBD1. Trimming took 4 bases from V and 5 from J; bases not matched to a gene: 9. Germline V gene lookup returns CDR1 LNHNV and CDR2 YYDKDF (reference sequence). CDR3 size: 15 residues. CDR3 DNA sequence: TGTGCCACCAGCATAGACAGGGGAGGGCAGTATGGCTACACCTTC. It encodes CATSIDRGGQYGYTF.

The J gene is TRBJ2-1, the V gene TRBV11-3; D possibly corresponds to TRBD2 (6 bases). Germline CDR1 SGHNT, CDR2 YENEEA. V was cut by 6 bases and J by 8 bases, with 17 bases left in between. This CDR3 has 14 amino acids. The CDR3 loop is CASRSGLHLHEQFF. CDR3 nucleotides: TGTGCCAGCAGGTCGGGACTGCACCTGCATGAGCAGTTCTTC.

This clone was observed a handful of times. This sequence joins TRBV27 and TRBJ1-1; 8 positions agree with TRBD1. CDR3 length: 14 amino acids. Germline loops: CDR1 MNHEY, CDR2 SMNVEV (reference sequence). The J segment lost 5 bases and the V segment lost 7 bases, leaving 9 bases of the junction unmatched. The CDR3 nucleotides read TGTGCCAGCAAACAGGACAGGGCGACTACTGAAGCTTTCTTT. Amino acid sequence: CASKQDRATTEAFF.

This clone has only one observation. The chain has TRBV11-3 and TRBJ2-3; D uncertain. Germline V gene sequence: CDR1 SGHNT, CDR2 YENEEA. Trimming took off 5 bases at V and 4 bases at J, with 19 bases between the two ends. The CDR3 contains 16 residues. This CDR3 reads CASSTRDGLGADTQYF. In DNA form, the CDR3 reads TGTGCCAGCAGCACCCGAGACGGGCTTGGGGCAGATACGCAGTATTTT.

The chain couples TRBV6-5 to TRBJ2-5; 15 bases are shared with TRBD2. CDR1 and CDR2 from the germline V gene are MNHEY and SVGAGI. The length of the CDR3 is 16 residues. The trim removed 2 bases at V and 4 bases at J, leaving 2 bases unmatched. The CDR3 bases are TGTGCCAGCAGTTACGGACTAGCGGGGGGGGCAGAGACCCAGTACTTC. Encoded protein: CASSYGLAGGAETQYF.

V usage is TRBV2 and J usage is TRBJ1-2; a weak D match, TRBD1 (6 bases). The CDR3 contains 13 residues. Trimming shortened V by 7 bases and J by 7 bases, and 16 bases separated the two germline ends. The germline gives CDR1 SNHLY, CDR2 FYNNEI. The CDR3 DNA is TGTGCCAGCAATCCCTCAGGGGTGAGTGGCTACACCTTC. It yields the protein CASNPSGVSGYTF.

The chain uses TRBV29-1 and TRBJ1-2; TRBD1 matches at 7 bases. Losses at the gene ends were 6 bases for V and 5 bases for J; bases not matched to a gene: 15. Germline CDR1 is SQVTM and CDR2 is ANQGSEA. The CDR3 length is 15 residues. Here the CDR3 reads CSVQTTGVRVYGYTF. In nucleotides, the CDR3 is TGCAGCGTGCAAACAACAGGGGTTCGGGTATATGGCTACACCTTC.

This chain joins TRBV24-1 and TRBJ1-3; D is perhaps TRBD1 (5 bases). This CDR3 is 15 amino acids long. Per germline, CDR1 KGHDR and CDR2 SFDVKD. The ends were cut back, 5 bases at V and 4 bases at J, with 14 bases in the middle. DNA for the CDR3: TGTGCCACCAGTGGGGGACCTCCGGGGGGAAACACCATATATTTT. Translated: CATSGGPPGGNTIYF.

This clone was counted a few times. The gene calls are TRBV28 and TRBJ2-7, with unresolved D. CDR3 length: 13 amino acids. CDR1 is MDHEN, CDR2 SYDVKM, per germline. V shed 6 bases and J shed 2 bases, with 11 bases lying between them. The DNA of the CDR3 is TGTGCCAGCAGCTCCTCAGGTACCTACGAGCAGTACGTC. It encodes CASSSSGTYEQYV.

The chain employs TRBV5-5 and TRBJ2-2, with D hard to call. Germline values: CDR1 SGHKS, CDR2 YYEKEE (reference sequence). Trimming took 1 base from V and 0 from J, leaving 22 bases between them. CDR3 length: 20 residues. The CDR3 protein is CASSLQVWLPGSANTGELFF. The DNA of the CDR3 is TGTGCCAGCAGCTTGCAAGTATGGCTTCCGGGCTCCGCGAACACCGGGGAGCTGTTTTTT.

The rearrangement uses TRBV19 and TRBJ1-1; D is uncertain. The CDR3 totals 12 residues. Germline assignment: CDR1 LNHDA and CDR2 SQIVND (reference sequence). The V end lost 7 bases, the J end lost 1 base, and 7 bases lay between the germline ends. The CDR3 bases are TGTGCCAGTACCTGGAGGAACACTGAAGCTTTCTTT. Translated: CASTWRNTEAFF.